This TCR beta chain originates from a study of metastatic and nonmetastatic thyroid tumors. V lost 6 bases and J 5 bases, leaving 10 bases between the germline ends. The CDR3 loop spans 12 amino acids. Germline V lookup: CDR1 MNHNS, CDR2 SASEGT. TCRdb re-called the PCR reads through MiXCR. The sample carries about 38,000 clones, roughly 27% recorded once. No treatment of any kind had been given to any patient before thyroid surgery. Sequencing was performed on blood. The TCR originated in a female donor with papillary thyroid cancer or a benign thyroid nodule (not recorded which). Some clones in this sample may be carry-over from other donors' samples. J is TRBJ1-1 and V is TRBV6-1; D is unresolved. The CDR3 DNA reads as TGTGCCAGCAGCTATGGACGGACTGAAGCTTTCTTT. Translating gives CASSYGRTEAFF.